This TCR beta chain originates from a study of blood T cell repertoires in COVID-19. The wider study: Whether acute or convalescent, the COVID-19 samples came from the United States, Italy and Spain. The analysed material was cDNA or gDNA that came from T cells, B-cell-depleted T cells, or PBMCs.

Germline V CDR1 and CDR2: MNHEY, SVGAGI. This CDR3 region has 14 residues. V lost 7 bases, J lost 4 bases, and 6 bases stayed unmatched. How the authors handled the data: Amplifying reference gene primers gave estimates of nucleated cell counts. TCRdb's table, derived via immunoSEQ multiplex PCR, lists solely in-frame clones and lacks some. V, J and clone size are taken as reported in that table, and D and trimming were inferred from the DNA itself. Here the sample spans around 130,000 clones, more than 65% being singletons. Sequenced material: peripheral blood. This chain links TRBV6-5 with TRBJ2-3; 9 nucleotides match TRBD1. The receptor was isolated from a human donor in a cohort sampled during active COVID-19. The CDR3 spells CASTLGQGPDTQYF. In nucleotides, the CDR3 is TGTGCCAGCACCCTGGGACAGGGACCAGATACGCAGTATTTT.